Following are 3 T cell receptor beta chains from one sample sequenced in a study of T cell responses to AZD1222 COVID-19 vaccine. Sequencing was performed with immunoSEQ multiplex PCR; in TCRdb, only in-frame clones are kept and a portion is missing. The sample includes 120,000 or so clones, about nine tenths seen only once; the top ten take around 8.2%. The sample in question was peripheral blood, obtained 28 days after the second AZD1222 dose. The receptors come from an adult who received the AZD1222 COVID-19 vaccine.

The chain's CDR3 is CASSCFPSGGSSGANVLTF. The CDR3 coding sequence is TGTGCCAGCAGTTGCTTTCCTAGCGGGGGAAGCTCTGGGGCCAACGTCCTGACTTTC. The V gene is TRBV27, the J gene TRBJ2-6; 10 bases fit TRBD2. This CDR3 has 19 residues. The J segment lost 0 bases and the V segment lost 4 bases, leaving 9 bases of the junction unmatched. Germline CDR1 is MNHEY and CDR2 is SMNVEV (reference sequence).

This rearrangement joins TRBV4-2 to TRBJ2-2; 7 nucleotides line up with TRBD2. Trimming at V came to 4 bases and at J to 2 bases, leaving 10 bases not matched to a gene. CDR1 is LGHNA, CDR2 YNFKEQ, per germline. There are 17 residues in the CDR3. CDR3 DNA: TGTGCCAGCAGCCTTCTGGTTCTAGCGGCAAACACCGGGGAGCTGTTTTTT. It yields the protein CASSLLVLAANTGELFF.

The rearrangement joins TRBV7-2 to TRBJ1-1; D not certain. Per germline, CDR1 SGHTA and CDR2 FQGNSA. The CDR3 covers 13 residues. V was cut by 1 base and J by 5 bases, with 8 bases left in between. In DNA, the CDR3 is TGTGCCAGCAGCTTAGTTCTACAGACTGAAGCTTTCTTT. The encoded protein is CASSLVLQTEAFF.